The rows below give T cell receptor beta chains drawn from one sample of a study of CD8 T cells in Susac syndrome. TCRdb re-called the immunoSEQ multiplex PCR reads through MiXCR, storing one row per CDR3 protein. This table holds some 150,000 distinct CDR3 sequences, 85% to 95% found once. Sample: CD4+ T cells from PBMCs. Receptor source: a human donor with Susac syndrome. The CDR3 runs from the conserved cysteine through the conserved F or W. D genes are given only for firm matches. The listing skips clone size in some rows; elsewhere it reads once, few, many or a size class.

once | TRBJ2-6 | TRBV29-1 | . | TGCAGCGTTGCCCGCTCTGGGGCCAACGTCCTGACTTTC | CSVARSGANVLTF
. | TRBJ1-4 | TRBV20-1 | TRBD1 | TGCAGTGCGGTGACAGGGGTTGAAAAACTGTTTTTT | CSAVTGVEKLFF
. | TRBJ2-7 | TRBV5-1 | . | TGCGCCAGCAGCCTGGGAGACCCGCCGATCGAGCAGTACTTC | CASSLGDPPIEQYF
. | TRBJ2-3 | TRBV5-4 | . | TGTGCCAGCAGCTTGGTGAGGGGCGCGGGCACAGATACGCAGTATTTT | CASSLVRGAGTDTQYF
. | TRBJ1-2 | TRBV3-1 | . | TGTGCCAGCAGCCAAGGGGAGGGGAACTATGGCTACACCTTC | CASSQGEGNYGYTF
once | TRBJ2-7 | TRBV9 | . | TGTGCCAGCAGCCCGCGGACAACGCAAGAGCAGTACTTC | CASSPRTTQEQYF
. | TRBJ2-3 | TRBV2 | TRBD2 | TGTGCCAGCAGCACGACTAGCGGGCGCCTTGCTAGCACAGATACGCAGTATTTT | CASSTTSGRLASTDTQYF
. | TRBJ1-2 | TRBV27 | TRBD1 | TGTGCCAGCAGTACCGAGGGGGCGGGAGGCTACACCTTC | CASSTEGAGGYTF
. | TRBJ2-4 | TRBV25-1 | . | TGTGCCAGCACCCGGGCAGGAATTCAGTACTTC | CASTRAGIQYF
. | TRBJ2-3 | TRBV9 | TRBD2 | TGTGCCAGCAGCCCGGCGGGAGATTCCCGCACAGATACGCAGTATTTT | CASSPAGDSRTDTQYF
. | TRBJ2-7 | TRBV18 | . | TGTGCCAGCTCACCCGAACCGTTACAGGGCGAGCAGTACTTC | CASSPEPLQGEQYF
. | TRBJ1-2 | TRBV29-1 | . | TGCAGCGTCCCCTCAGGGGAGGAGGGCTACACCTTC | CSVPSGEEGYTF
few | TRBJ2-7 | TRBV20-1 | . | TGCAGTGCTAGCCCCCCGGGGGATTACGAGCAGTACTTC | CSASPPGDYEQYF
. | TRBJ2-7 | TRBV2 | TRBD1 | TGTGCCAGCACCGGGGCAGGGGGCCTCTCCTACGAGCAGTACTTC | CASTGAGGLSYEQYF
. | TRBJ1-5 | TRBV20-1 | TRBD1 | TGCAGTGCTAGAGTTAGGACAGGATGGGATCAGCCCCAGCATTTT | CSARVRTGWDQPQHF
. | TRBJ2-5 | TRBV29-1 | TRBD2 | TGCAGCGTTCAAGCGGGGGGTTTAGAGACCCAGTACTTC | CSVQAGGLETQYF
. | TRBJ2-6 | TRBV7-9 | . | TGTGCCGGACACTCAGGGTCTGGGGCCAACGTCCTGACTTTC | CAGHSGSGANVLTF
. | TRBJ2-7 | TRBV7-8 | . | TGTGCCAGCAGCTTAACAGGGATTGGCTACGAGCAGTACTTC | CASSLTGIGYEQYF
. | TRBJ2-5 | TRBV5-6 | . | TGTGCCAGCAGCTTGGAAGGAAGGCCAGAGACCCAGTACTTC | CASSLEGRPETQYF
. | TRBJ2-4 | TRBV7-2 | . | TGTGCCAGCAGTTCCCTAAACATTCAGTACTTC | CASSSLNIQYF
. | TRBJ1-4 | TRBV2 | TRBD1 | TGTGCCAGCAGTGAAAGGACAGGGAGGGAAAAACTGTTTTTT | CASSERTGREKLFF
. | TRBJ2-7 | TRBV7-8 | . | TGTGCCAGCAGCTTAGGGGCTAACTCCTACGAGCAGTACTTC | CASSLGANSYEQYF
. | TRBJ1-6 | TRBV20-1 | . | TGCAGTGCCGCGGGAAAAAGCTCCTATAATTCACCCCTCCACTTT | CSAAGKSSYNSPLHF
. | TRBJ2-7 | TRBV29-1 | TRBD2 | TGCAGCGTTTTGGGACTAGCGGGGTCCGAGCAGTACTTC | CSVLGLAGSEQYF